This T cell receptor (beta chain) derives from a study of beta chain features in type 1 diabetes. This clone occurred a few times. The target antigen is unknown. cDNA synthesis used the whole RNA isolate, giving expressed TCRB sequences. For naive, central memory and regulatory T cell samples, reads averaged about 3.5 million. Method: immunoSEQ multiplex PCR; TCRdb's copy keeps in-frame clones and lacks some. This table has a few hundred thousand clones, around an eighth appearing once. Study observations and caveats: Among type 1 diabetes patients, VDJ junctions had fewer insertions and more deletions. In all four CD4+ subsets, TCRB CDR3 length was significantly, moderately reduced in type 1 diabetes.

The ends lost 5 bases at V and 6 bases at J; junction bases unmatched: 11. This CDR3 spans 16 amino acids. Germline V lookup: CDR1 MDHEN, CDR2 SYDVKM. The specimen was naive CD4+ T cells from blood. This receptor was identified in a woman younger than 35 with type 1 diabetes. The chain joins TRBV28 to TRBJ1-1; TRBD1 aligns across 11 bases. The CDR3 loop is CASSPGDRGLFAEAFF. The CDR3 DNA reads TGTGCCAGCAGTCCTGGGGACAGGGGGTTGTTCGCTGAAGCTTTCTTT. Using reference TRBV28 and TRBJ1-1 for the parts outside the CDR3, the full variable domain is DVKVTQSSRYLVKRTGEKVFLECVQDMDHENMFWYRQDPGLGLRLIYFSYDVKMKEKGDIPEGYSVSREKKERFSLILESASTNQTSMYLCASSPGDRGLFAEAFFGQGTRLTVV.